The 2 T cell receptor beta chains below come from one sample, sequenced in a study of blood T cell repertoires in COVID-19. Profiled with immunoSEQ multiplex PCR; TCRdb holds only in-frame clones, not every one. Altogether hundreds of thousands of clones are present, about 88% being singletons, with the ten largest covering around 7.9%. The source material was PBMCs or T cells enriched from blood (not recorded which). The receptors derive from an older woman who had recovered from COVID-19.

V usage is TRBV9 and J usage is TRBJ1-5; 9 nucleotides match TRBD1. Trimming cost V 3 bases and J 7 bases; bases outside gene matches: 8. The CDR3 has 15 residues. The V gene's germline CDR1 is SGDLS and CDR2 YYNGEE. Here the CDR3 DNA reads TGTGCCAGCAGCGCGGGACAGGGTTGGGGACAGCCCCAGCATTTT. Protein sequence: CASSAGQGWGQPQHF.

The chain is built from TRBV14 and TRBJ1-1; D gene unclear. The CDR3 spans 13 residues. The V end was cut by 0 bases, the J end by 3 bases, with 5 bases between. The V gene's germline CDR1 is SGHDN and CDR2 FVKESK. Written as DNA, the CDR3 is TGTGCCAGCAGCCAAGAGAGGCACACTGAAGCTTTCTTT. It is translated as CASSQERHTEAFF.